One and the same sample provided the 21 T cell receptor beta chains below, sequenced in a study of CD8+CD57+ T cells in acquired aplastic anemia. Sequencing was done on patients that had shown CD8+CD57+ cell expansion by flow cytometry. Researchers used genomic DNA as the template to profile TCR beta VDJ and CDR3. One entry per CDR3 protein results from TCRdb running MiXCR on the reads. Of about 260,000 distinct CDR3 sequences listed, 70% to 85% are singletons. Material for sequencing was sorted CD4+, CD8+, or CD8+CD57+ T cells (not recorded which) from PBMCs. The source is a human donor with aplastic anemia.

The chain carries TRBV5-4 and TRBJ1-2, with D maybe TRBD1 (6 bases). The CDR3 covers 16 residues. V gave up 2 bases and J gave up 3 bases, with 17 bases separating them. CDR1 and CDR2 (germline): SGHNT, YYREEE (reference sequence). The CDR3 spells CASSLPSRGLDYGYTF. CDR3 coding DNA: TGTGCCAGCAGCTTACCTAGCAGGGGCTTGGACTATGGCTACACCTTC.

V and J are TRBV20-1 and TRBJ1-4; possible D gene TRBD1, 6 bases. The CDR3 spans 12 residues. Deletions cut 7 bases from V and 4 bases from J, with 10 bases between. CDR1 is DFQATT and CDR2 is SNEGSKA in the germline V gene (reference sequence). CDR3 nucleotides: TGCAGTGTGACAGGTCGTAATGAAAAACTGTTTTTT. Protein sequence: CSVTGRNEKLFF.

This chain joins TRBV7-9 and TRBJ1-2; D remains ambiguous. The CDR3 totals 19 residues. V was cut by 3 bases and J by 1 base, with 24 bases left in between. From germline, CDR1 is SEHNR and CDR2 FQNEAQ (reference sequence). The CDR3 DNA is TGTGCCAGCAGCTTTGATTGGGGATGGACGGGCATCCGTAACTATGGCTACACCTTC. Its translation is CASSFDWGWTGIRNYGYTF.

Concerning this clonotype: Likely a read error: the CDR3 ends without its conserved phenylalanine or tryptophan. It is unclear where the CDR3 begins or ends on the DNA, so no DNA is shown, and the CDR3 is as TCRdb lists it. The V call is TRBV2, the J call TRBJ2-1; the DNA was not used to check the table's D call, TRBD1. The CDR3 length is 16 residues, termini included. Per the germline V gene, CDR1 is SNHLY and CDR2 is FYNNEI. The CDR3 reads CASSEGGRNEQFFGPV.

The sample holds a few counts of this clonotype. The V gene is TRBV29-1, the J gene TRBJ2-3; D gene unclear. The germline V and J ends were trimmed by 7 bases and 5 bases, with 19 bases remaining between them. The CDR3 consists of 14 residues. The germline V gene encodes CDR1 SQVTM and CDR2 ANQGSEA. CDR3 DNA sequence: TGCAGCGCCGCGTCCATGGGGTCGGGAGATACGCAGTATTTT. It encodes CSAASMGSGDTQYF.

This rearrangement joins TRBV7-9 to TRBJ2-3, with TRBD1 matching over 11 bases. This CDR3 contains 15 residues. V shed 5 bases and J 6 bases; nucleotides not matched to a gene: 7. Germline-derived CDR1 and CDR2 are SEHNR and FQNEAQ (reference sequence). CDR3 sequence: CASSVEGQGADTQYF. CDR3 sequence (DNA): TGTGCCAGCAGCGTAGAAGGACAGGGGGCGGATACGCAGTATTTT.

This chain uses TRBV5-4 with TRBJ1-2, with D uncertain. Trimming pared 2 bases from V and 4 bases from J, leaving 3 bases between. CDR1 is SGHNT, CDR2 YYREEE, per germline (reference sequence). CDR3 length equals 11 residues. DNA for the CDR3: TGTGCCAGCAGCTTAATCTATGGCTACACCTTC. This encodes CASSLIYGYTF.

The V gene is TRBV7-8, the J gene TRBJ2-7; 11 positions match TRBD2. V shed 5 bases, J shed 3 bases, and the junction held 6 bases outside the gene matches. Germline V gives CDR1 SGHVS, CDR2 FQNEAQ. This CDR3 is built from 15 residues. The CDR3 is CASSTGTSGSYEQYF. The CDR3 DNA follows: TGTGCCAGCAGCACCGGGACTAGCGGAAGCTACGAGCAGTACTTC.

V gene TRBV7-2 combines with J gene TRBJ2-7; D perhaps matches TRBD1 (6 bases). V dropped 5 bases and J dropped 4 bases, with 15 bases sitting between them. This CDR3 comprises 14 residues. Germline V gene sequence: CDR1 SGHTA, CDR2 FQGNSA. The CDR3: CASSPRDKPYEQYF. The CDR3 region has the DNA TGTGCCAGCAGCCCCCGGGACAAACCTTACGAGCAGTACTTC.

As concerns this clonotype: The CDR3 does not end in the conserved phenylalanine or tryptophan, so this is likely a read error. This sequence joins TRBV15 and TRBJ2-1; perhaps TRBD2 as D (7 bases). The CDR3 extends over 15 amino acids. V was clipped by 3 bases and J by 9 bases, with 18 bases between them. From germline, CDR1 is LNHNV and CDR2 YYDKDF (reference sequence). This chain's CDR3 is CATSRDRKGGTEQFV. The CDR3 region has the DNA TGTGCCACCAGCAGGGATAGAAAGGGGGGGACTGAGCAGTTCGTC.

The rearrangement uses TRBV7-9 and TRBJ2-7; no clear D gene. Trimming left V 3 bases short and J 5 bases short, with 14 bases between. The CDR3 extends over 14 amino acids. Germline V gene sequence: CDR1 SEHNR, CDR2 FQNEAQ (reference sequence). The CDR3 sequence: CASSFTWALDEQYF. As DNA, the CDR3 is TGTGCCAGCAGCTTCACTTGGGCCCTAGACGAGCAGTACTTC.

The chain joins TRBV15 to TRBJ1-6; no clear D gene. Trimming left V 2 bases short and J 11 bases short, with 13 bases between. The length of the CDR3 is 14 residues. From germline, CDR1 is LNHNV and CDR2 YYDKDF (reference sequence). Here the CDR3 DNA reads TGTGCCACCAGCAGATCCTTAGACGTGACACCCCTCCACTTT. It encodes CATSRSLDVTPLHF.

The gene calls are TRBV7-9 and TRBJ1-2; tentatively, D is TRBD1 (5 bases). From germline, CDR1 is SEHNR and CDR2 FQNEAQ (reference sequence). This CDR3 region has 15 residues. V lost 8 bases and J lost 9, with 25 bases in between. CDR3 region: CASEVTADDESRYTF. In DNA, the CDR3 is TGTGCCAGCGAGGTGACAGCGGACGACGAGTCTCGCTACACCTTC.

The V call is TRBV6-4, the J call TRBJ1-5; no reliable D call. Germline CDR1 is MRHNA and CDR2 is SNTAGT. V was trimmed by 0 bases and J by 5 bases, leaving 8 bases between them. This CDR3 has 14 amino acids. CDR3 sequence reads: CASSDSPEHQPQHF. CDR3 nucleotides: TGTGCCAGCAGTGACTCGCCAGAACATCAGCCCCAGCATTTT.

CDR3 region: CASSLTRTGNTEAFF. CDR3 sequence (DNA): TGTGCCAGCAGCTTAACTCGGACAGGGAACACTGAAGCTTTCTTT. The chain is built from TRBV5-5 and TRBJ1-1; 7 nucleotides align to TRBD1. Germline lookup yields CDR1 SGHKS and CDR2 YYEKEE (reference sequence). The CDR3 is 15 residues long. Unmatched junction bases numbered 5, after V lost 2 bases and J lost 1 base.

Remarks on this clonotype: A junction boundary mismatches the germline segment, possibly from a read error. This rearrangement joins TRBV9 to TRBJ2-5; either TRBD1 or TRBD2 may fit D (5 bases each). The CDR3 has 14 amino acids. CDR1 and CDR2 (germline): SGDLS, YYNGEE. CDR3 sequence reads: CASSRGATRNHQHF. The DNA for the CDR3 is TGTGCCAGCAGCAGAGGGGCCACGAGAAATCACCAGCACTTC.

The chain uses TRBV19 and TRBJ1-1, with TRBD1 matching 7 bases. From germline, CDR1 is LNHDA and CDR2 SQIVND (reference sequence). With V trimmed by 3 bases and J by 0 bases, 10 bases remained unmatched. CDR3 length equals 17 residues. The CDR3 here is CASSMGRGGQMNTEAFF. The CDR3 nucleotides read TGTGCCAGTAGTATGGGCAGGGGGGGCCAAATGAACACTGAAGCTTTCTTT.

The chain carries TRBV7-9 and TRBJ1-4, with 9 bases identical to TRBD1. There are 15 residues in the CDR3. The germline gives CDR1 SEHNR, CDR2 FQNEAQ (reference sequence). V gave up 5 bases and J gave up 10 bases; unmatched junction bases: 11. The CDR3 protein is CASSPGTGNNTKLFF. CDR3 DNA sequence: TGTGCCAGCAGCCCCGGGACAGGGAATAACACAAAACTGTTTTTT. Full variable domain (outside the CDR3, taken from reference TRBV7-9 and TRBJ1-4): DTGVSQNPRHKITKRGQNVTFRCDPISEHNRLYWYRQTLGQGPEFLTYFQNEAQLEKSRLLSDRFSAERPKGSFSTLEIQRTEQGDSAMYLCASSPGTGNNTKLFFGSGTQLSVL.

V is TRBV12-3 or TRBV12-4 and J is TRBJ2-6, with 10 positions matching TRBD1. The ends lost 3 bases at V and 4 bases at J; junction bases unmatched: 3. The CDR3 has 16 residues. DNA of the CDR3: TGTGCCAGCAGTTTTGGGACAGGGGCCGGGGCCAACGTCCTGACTTTC. This codes for CASSFGTGAGANVLTF.

Notes on this clonotype: Without the conserved terminal phenylalanine or tryptophan, this CDR3 likely stems from a read error. The limits of the CDR3 on the DNA are not certain, so only TCRdb's listed CDR3 is given. The rearrangement joins TRBV7-9 to TRBJ1-5; the table gives TRBD1 as D, unverified against the DNA. The CDR3 has 13 amino acids, counting both end residues. The germline CDR1 and CDR2 sequences are SEHNR and FQNEAQ (reference sequence). CDR3 sequence: CASSLGSGAGQQY.

In this sample, this clonotype turned up many times. This sequence joins TRBV5-8 and TRBJ2-3; weak D call: TRBD2 (6 bases). This CDR3 is built from 15 residues. Germline CDR1 and CDR2: SGHTS and YDEGEE. Trimming stripped 1 base from V and 6 bases from J, with 15 bases between. The CDR3 DNA follows: TGTGCCAGCAGCTTGAGCGGCCGTGGAGGGGATACGCAGTATTTT. It is translated as CASSLSGRGGDTQYF.